The 27 T cell receptor beta chains below come from one sample, sequenced in a study of T cell repertoires in cytomegalovirus infection. Via MiXCR, TCRdb re-called the reads, giving one row per CDR3 protein. The data contain approximately 500,000 distinct CDR3 sequences, more than 15% of them singletons. The sequencing sample was made of CD8+ T cells from PBMCs. The origin of the receptors is a human donor in good health (CMV status not recorded). Some clones in this sample may be carry-over from other donors' samples.

This clonotype was counted between two and nine times. The chain uses TRBV7-6 and TRBJ2-1, with TRBD2 matching over 13 bases. V gave up 6 bases and J gave up 9 bases; unmatched junction bases: 11. The CDR3 sequence is 16 residues long. Germline V gives CDR1 SGHVS, CDR2 FNYEAQ. This CDR3 reads CASSFSTSGRAREQFF. The CDR3 DNA follows: TGTGCCAGCAGTTTTTCTACTAGCGGGAGGGCGCGTGAGCAGTTCTTC.

This clonotype has more than one count but fewer than ten. The chain combines TRBV6-1 with TRBJ2-7, with D tentatively TRBD1 (5 bases). Trimming stripped 6 bases from V and 1 base from J, with 10 bases between. From germline, CDR1 is MNHNS and CDR2 SASEGT. The CDR3 has 13 amino acids. CDR3 nucleotide sequence: TGTGCCAGCAGCTACAGGCCATCCTACGAGCAGTACTTC. Protein: CASSYRPSYEQYF.

The gene calls are TRBV5-8 and TRBJ2-1, with 9 nucleotides matching TRBD2. Losses at the gene ends were 7 bases for V and 7 bases for J; bases not matched to a gene: 15. This CDR3 has 16 amino acids. CDR1 is SGHTS and CDR2 is YDEGEE in the germline V gene. CDR3 coding DNA: TGTGCCAGCTTGGGGCGTTTGGGACTAGCTTTGAATGAGCAGTTCTTC. Its translation is CASLGRLGLALNEQFF. Combining the CDR3 with reference TRBV5-8 and TRBJ2-1 gives the whole variable domain EAGVTQSPTHLIKTRGQQATLRCSPISGHTSVYWYQQALGLGLQFLLWYDEGEERNRGNFPPRFSGRQFPNYSSELNVNALELEDSALYLCASLGRLGLALNEQFFGPGTRLTVL.

This clonotype was counted ten times or more. V usage is TRBV28 and J usage is TRBJ2-3, with D perhaps TRBD1 (6 bases). This CDR3 contains 17 residues. The germline V gene encodes CDR1 MDHEN and CDR2 SYDVKM. The V and J ends lost 2 bases and 0 bases respectively, with 15 bases between them. This CDR3 is CASSLDLTGHSTDTQYF. The CDR3 DNA sequence: TGTGCCAGCAGTTTAGACCTGACAGGTCATAGCACAGATACGCAGTATTTT.

The sample holds a few counts of this clonotype. The chain is built from TRBV20-1 and TRBJ2-2, with TRBD2 matching 14 bases. J was trimmed by 3 bases and V by 0 bases; bases with no gene match: 12. Per germline, CDR1 DFQATT and CDR2 SNEGSKA (reference sequence). This CDR3 is 20 amino acids long. CDR3 region: CSARDVGGLAGGRYTGELFF. CDR3 nucleotide sequence: TGCAGTGCTAGAGATGTGGGCGGACTAGCGGGAGGCCGATACACCGGGGAGCTGTTTTTT.

This clonotype is a singleton in its sample. The chain combines TRBV9 with TRBJ1-4; no firm D call. CDR1 is SGDLS and CDR2 is YYNGEE in the germline V gene. This CDR3 comprises 13 residues. Trimming shortened V by 8 bases and J by 0 bases, and 8 bases separated the two germline ends. CDR3 region: CARGGATNEKLFF. The CDR3 DNA sequence: TGTGCCAGGGGTGGGGCAACTAATGAAAAACTGTTTTTT.

This clonotype showed up many times. The chain uses TRBV12-3 or TRBV12-4 and TRBJ2-7, with TRBD2 identical over 9 bases. The CDR3 has 17 amino acids. V dropped 5 bases and J dropped 0; count of bases not matched to a gene: 11. CDR3 protein: CASSPPRFSGSSYEQYF. DNA for the CDR3: TGTGCCAGCAGTCCCCCGAGGTTTAGCGGGAGCTCCTACGAGCAGTACTTC.

V usage is TRBV27 and J usage is TRBJ1-1; D is undetermined. The CDR3 is 14 amino acids. Trimming removed 3 bases at V and 0 bases at J, with 8 bases between. Germline values: CDR1 MNHEY, CDR2 SMNVEV (reference sequence). The CDR3 DNA reads as TGTGCCAGCAGTTTCGGGCGGGTGAACACTGAAGCTTTCTTT. The encoded protein is CASSFGRVNTEAFF.

This clonotype has only a few counts. The chain uses TRBV10-3 and TRBJ2-5; no reliable D call. Germline values: CDR1 ENHRY, CDR2 SYGVKD. The CDR3 totals 13 residues. CDR3: CAVTDPLRETQYF. The CDR3 region has the DNA TGTGCTGTAACGGACCCTCTTCGAGAGACCCAGTACTTC.

This clonotype was seen a few times. The chain uses TRBV13 and TRBJ1-2, with D possibly TRBD1 on 5 matching bases. The CDR3 runs to 13 residues. Germline V gene lookup returns CDR1 PRHDT and CDR2 FYEKMQ (reference sequence). V was pared by 0 bases and J by 8 bases, with 10 bases between. CDR3 nucleotides: TGTGCCAGCAGCTTAGGCCGGGGGAACGGCTACACCTTC. Amino acid sequence: CASSLGRGNGYTF.

This clonotype was observed many times. V is TRBV7-9 and J is TRBJ1-1; 9 bases fit TRBD1. Germline CDR1 SEHNR, CDR2 FQNEAQ (reference sequence). The V segment lost 5 bases and the J segment 7 bases; nucleotides outside the gene matches: 5. This CDR3 spans 13 amino acids. CDR3 sequence: CASSAGDRDEAFF. CDR3 in DNA: TGTGCCAGCAGCGCCGGGGACAGGGATGAAGCTTTCTTT.

This clonotype has only a few counts. The V and J genes are TRBV9 and TRBJ2-5, with TRBD2 matching over 7 bases. This CDR3 spans 19 amino acids. Losses at the gene ends were 1 base for V and 2 bases for J; bases not matched to a gene: 17. From germline, CDR1 is SGDLS and CDR2 YYNGEE. The CDR3 DNA follows: TGTGCCAGCAGCGTAAAAGCCAACCCCCCTAGCGGATATCAAGAGACCCAGTACTTC. Translated: CASSVKANPPSGYQETQYF.

This chain connects TRBV6-4 to TRBJ1-5; TRBD1 is a possible D gene (6 bases). V lost 8 bases, J lost 7 bases, and 18 bases lay in between. Germline assignment: CDR1 MRHNA and CDR2 SNTAGT. This CDR3 comprises 14 residues. CDR3 amino acids: CASQRGGRVQPQHF. The CDR3 nucleotides read TGTGCCAGCCAGAGGGGGGGAAGGGTCCAGCCCCAGCATTTT.

The rearrangement links TRBV6-1 to TRBJ1-3; D ambiguous. Germline assignment: CDR1 MNHNS and CDR2 SASEGT. V was trimmed by 4 bases and J by 4 bases, leaving 8 bases between them. The CDR3 loop spans 13 amino acids. The CDR3 protein is CASSAPEGNTIYF. DNA for the CDR3: TGTGCCAGCAGTGCGCCTGAGGGAAACACCATATATTTT.

This sequence joins TRBV29-1 and TRBJ2-2; maybe TRBD1 (5 bases). CDR1 is SQVTM, CDR2 ANQGSEA, per germline. The V end was cut by 2 bases, the J end by 7 bases, with 8 bases between. This CDR3 spans 12 amino acids. CDR3 sequence: CSVEQGSGELFF. The DNA for the CDR3 is TGCAGCGTTGAACAGGGAAGCGGGGAGCTGTTTTTT.

The chain joins TRBV6-5 to TRBJ2-4, with 12 bases that match TRBD2. Germline CDR1 is MNHEY and CDR2 is SVGAGI. The CDR3 loop spans 15 amino acids. After removal of 6 bases from V and 8 bases from J, the junction contained 8 bases not matched to a gene. As DNA, the CDR3 is TGTGCCAGCAGCTGGCGGCTAGCGGGGGGGTACATTCAGTACTTC. Its protein product is CASSWRLAGGYIQYF.

This clonotype occurred many times. CDR3 sequence reads: CASSPDLTGYNSPLHF. CDR3 nucleotides: TGTGCCAGCAGCCCCGACCTGACAGGATATAATTCACCCCTCCACTTT. The chain is built from TRBV7-9 and TRBJ1-6; D possibly corresponds to TRBD1 (6 bases). This CDR3 contains 16 residues. V shed 5 bases and J shed 4 bases, with 15 bases lying between them. CDR1 is SEHNR, CDR2 FQNEAQ, per germline (reference sequence). The full variable domain, its missing parts supplied by reference TRBV7-9 and TRBJ1-6, is DTGVSQNPRHKITKRGQNVTFRCDPISEHNRLYWYRQTLGQGPEFLTYFQNEAQLEKSRLLSDRFSAERPKGSFSTLEIQRTEQGDSAMYLCASSPDLTGYNSPLHFGNGTRLTVT.

This clonotype was observed many times. The CDR3 loop is CASSLGGSGNEQFF. CDR3 DNA: TGTGCCAGCAGCTTAGGCGGGAGTGGTAATGAGCAGTTCTTC. V is TRBV7-3 and J is TRBJ2-1; 7 bases line up with TRBD2. From germline, CDR1 is SGHTA and CDR2 FQGTGA. Unmatched junction bases numbered 5, after V lost 2 bases and J lost 7 bases. The length of the CDR3 is 14 residues.

The sample holds one count of this clonotype. This sequence joins TRBV28 and TRBJ1-2, with TRBD1 matching over 7 bases. Unmatched junction bases numbered 6, after V lost 7 bases and J lost 4 bases. CDR1 is MDHEN, CDR2 SYDVKM, per germline. There are 13 residues in the CDR3. The CDR3 nucleotides read TGTGCCAGCAAGAGGGGGCAGGTCTATGGCTACACCTTC. The encoded protein is CASKRGQVYGYTF.

In this sample, this clonotype turned up many times. The rearrangement joins TRBV7-8 to TRBJ2-3; D is possibly TRBD1 (6 bases). This CDR3 is built from 16 residues. Germline lookup yields CDR1 SGHVS and CDR2 FQNEAQ. Trimming left V 0 bases short and J 4 bases short, with 14 bases between. CDR3 protein: CASSLALAGVADTQYF. DNA for the CDR3: TGTGCCAGCAGCTTAGCCCTTGCAGGGGTGGCAGATACGCAGTATTTT.

This clonotype was seen ten or more times. The chain has TRBV5-4 and TRBJ2-1, with TRBD2 matching over 8 bases. V lost 2 bases and J lost 8; bases outside the gene matches: 12. Germline CDR1 and CDR2: SGHNT and YYREEE (reference sequence). The CDR3 covers 16 residues. CDR3 sequence: CASSFVTGGPSHEQFF. CDR3 nucleotides: TGTGCCAGCAGCTTCGTTACGGGAGGGCCCTCACATGAGCAGTTCTTC.

As for this clonotype: A read error may be the cause here, since a much bigger clone is one base away. The rearrangement uses TRBV6-1 and TRBJ1-5; D gene unclear. Germline V CDR1 and CDR2: MNHNS, SASEGT. The CDR3 contains 13 residues. The CDR3 region has the DNA TGTGCCAGCGCCCAGAATAGCAATCAGTCCCAGCATTTT. This gives the protein CASAQNSNQSQHF.

This clonotype was observed many times. V usage is TRBV7-8 and J usage is TRBJ2-7; D remains ambiguous. The ends were cut back, 1 base at V and 2 bases at J, with 12 bases in the middle. The CDR3 loop spans 15 amino acids. Germline-derived CDR1 and CDR2 are SGHVS and FQNEAQ. CDR3 nucleotides: TGTGCCAGCAGCTTAGATTTAGGCTATCCCTACGAGCAGTACTTC. It codes for CASSLDLGYPYEQYF.

In its sample, this clonotype was seen many times. The V and J genes are TRBV14 and TRBJ2-1; TRBD2 matches at 7 bases. Germline values: CDR1 SGHDN, CDR2 FVKESK. V lost 0 bases and J lost 7; bases outside the gene matches: 9. This CDR3 comprises 16 residues. CDR3 nucleotides: TGTGCCAGCAGCCAAGATTTGGGGGGGGATTATAATGAGCAGTTCTTC. It yields the protein CASSQDLGGDYNEQFF.

The chain employs TRBV19 and TRBJ1-1; tentative D call: TRBD1 (6 bases). Germline values: CDR1 LNHDA, CDR2 SQIVND (reference sequence). This CDR3 has 11 amino acids. The CDR3 region is CGTGPSTEAFF. The CDR3 DNA follows: TGTGGTACAGGGCCGAGTACTGAAGCTTTCTTT.

For this clonotype: A much larger clone is a single base away; this may be a read error. The chain uses TRBV14 and TRBJ2-7; D is unclear. The germline V gene encodes CDR1 SGHDN and CDR2 FVKESK. This CDR3 region has 12 residues. V was clipped by 4 bases and J by 5 bases, with 9 bases between them. The CDR3: CASSPDGHEQYF. CDR3 DNA sequence: TGTGCCAGCAGCCCGGACGGCCACGAGCAGTACTTC. The full variable domain, completed using reference TRBV14 and TRBJ2-7, is EAGVTQFPSHSVIEKGQTVTLRCDPISGHDNLYWYRRVMGKEIKFLLHFVKESKQDESGMPNNRFLAERTGGTYSTLKVQPAELEDSGVYFCASSPDGHEQYFGPGTRLTVT.

This clonotype was recorded many times. CDR3 sequence reads: CASSYSSSKGTYNSPLHF. The CDR3 region has the DNA TGTGCCAGCAGTTACTCGAGTTCGAAGGGAACCTATAATTCACCCCTCCACTTT. The chain carries TRBV6-6 and TRBJ1-6; D gene ambiguous. The CDR3 sequence is 18 residues long. The germline V gene encodes CDR1 MNHNY and CDR2 SVGAGI (reference sequence). Trimming took off 0 bases at V and 2 bases at J, with 14 bases between the two ends.